One T cell receptor (beta chain) is described in this entry. As yet, its antigen is unknown. The data belong to a study of CD8 T cells in Susac syndrome. Trimming shortened V by 0 bases and J by 0 bases, and 10 bases separated the two germline ends. The CDR3 contains 16 residues. CDR1 is SGDLS, CDR2 YYNGEE, per germline. Study-wide results and caveats: In Susac syndrome, CD8+ expansion was highest in TEMRA and active disease.

An amount of RNA that ranged from roughly 0.45 to 1 ug was reverse transcribed with random hexamers. An immunoSEQ multiplex PCR generated amplified TCR beta CDR3 products spanning 54 Vbeta and 13 Jbeta. MiXCR, applied by TCRdb to the immunoSEQ multiplex PCR reads, yields one record per CDR3 protein. The table lists roughly 89,000 distinct CDR3 sequences, approximately 96% of them singletons. The specimen sequenced was CD8+ T cells from PBMCs. The V gene is TRBV9, the J gene TRBJ1-3; weak D call: TRBD1 (5 bases). This receptor was identified in a human donor with Susac syndrome. The CDR3 sequence is CASSVGGIGSGNTIYF. For the CDR3, the DNA is TGTGCCAGCAGCGTAGGGGGCATCGGCTCTGGAAACACCATATATTTT.